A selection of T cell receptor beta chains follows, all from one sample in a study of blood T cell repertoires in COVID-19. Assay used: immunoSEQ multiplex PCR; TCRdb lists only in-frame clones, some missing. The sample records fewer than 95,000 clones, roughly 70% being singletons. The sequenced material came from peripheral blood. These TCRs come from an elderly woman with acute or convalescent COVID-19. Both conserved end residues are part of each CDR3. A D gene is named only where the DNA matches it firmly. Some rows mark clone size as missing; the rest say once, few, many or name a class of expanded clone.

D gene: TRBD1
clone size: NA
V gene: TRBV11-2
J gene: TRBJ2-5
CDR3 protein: CASSLQGQGGETQYF
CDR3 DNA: TGTGCCAGCAGCTTACAGGGACAGGGAGGAGAGACCCAGTACTTC

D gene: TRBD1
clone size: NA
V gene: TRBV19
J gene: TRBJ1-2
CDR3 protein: CASSIDGTGFNYGYTF
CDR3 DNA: TGTGCCAGTAGTATAGACGGGACAGGGTTCAACTATGGCTACACCTTC

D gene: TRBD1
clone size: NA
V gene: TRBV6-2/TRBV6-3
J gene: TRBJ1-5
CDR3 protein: CASSPGQGASNQPQHF
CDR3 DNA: TGTGCCAGCAGCCCCGGACAGGGGGCGAGCAATCAGCCCCAGCATTTT

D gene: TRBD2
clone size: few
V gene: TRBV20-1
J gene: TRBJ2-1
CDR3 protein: CSASTTSGGVNEQFF
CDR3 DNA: TGCAGTGCTAGTACGACTAGCGGGGGGGTTAATGAGCAGTTCTTC

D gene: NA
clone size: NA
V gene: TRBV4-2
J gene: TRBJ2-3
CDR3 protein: CASSPGRGKTDTQYF
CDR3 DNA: TGTGCCAGCAGCCCGGGCCGGGGGAAAACAGATACGCAGTATTTT

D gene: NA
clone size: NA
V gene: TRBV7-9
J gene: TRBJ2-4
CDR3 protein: CASRRGNSGQGYRQNIQYF
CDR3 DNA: TGTGCCAGCAGGAGGGGAAACTCCGGGCAGGGCTATCGCCAAAACATTCAGTACTTC

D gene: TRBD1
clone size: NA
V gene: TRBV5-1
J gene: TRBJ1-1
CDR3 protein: CASSLDFRGLGAFF
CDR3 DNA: TGCGCCAGCAGCTTGGATTTTAGGGGGCTTGGAGCTTTCTTT

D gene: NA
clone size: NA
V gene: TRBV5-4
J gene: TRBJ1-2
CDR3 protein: CASSLGTQVSYTF
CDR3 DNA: TGTGCCAGCAGCCTGGGGACACAGGTTAGCTACACCTTC

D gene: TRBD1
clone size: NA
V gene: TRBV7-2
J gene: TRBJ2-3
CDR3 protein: CASSFRQGVTDTQYF
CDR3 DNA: TGTGCCAGCAGCTTCAGACAGGGGGTCACAGATACGCAGTATTTT

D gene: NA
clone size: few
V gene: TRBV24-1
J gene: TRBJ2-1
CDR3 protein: CATSEAGSLSNEQFF
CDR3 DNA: TGTGCCACCAGTGAGGCAGGCTCCTTGAGCAATGAGCAGTTCTTC

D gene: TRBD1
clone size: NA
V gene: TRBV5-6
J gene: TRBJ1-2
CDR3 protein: CASSLGTGNYGYTF
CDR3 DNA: TGTGCCAGCAGCTTAGGGACAGGGAACTATGGCTACACCTTC

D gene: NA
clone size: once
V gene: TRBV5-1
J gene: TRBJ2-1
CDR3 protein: CASSFSDNEQFF
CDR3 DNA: TGCGCCAGCAGCTTCTCCGACAATGAGCAGTTCTTC

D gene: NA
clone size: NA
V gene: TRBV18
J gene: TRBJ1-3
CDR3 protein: CASSIGELSGNTIYF
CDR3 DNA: TGTGCCAGCTCAATCGGGGAGTTATCTGGAAACACCATATATTTT

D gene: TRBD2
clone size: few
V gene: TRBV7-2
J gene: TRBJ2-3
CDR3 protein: CASSVRTSGGAVDTQYF
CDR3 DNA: TGTGCCAGCAGCGTAAGGACTAGCGGGGGGGCCGTAGATACGCAGTATTTT

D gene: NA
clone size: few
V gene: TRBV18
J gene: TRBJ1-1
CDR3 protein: CASSPADEAFF
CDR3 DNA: TGTGCCAGCTCACCGGCGGATGAAGCTTTCTTT

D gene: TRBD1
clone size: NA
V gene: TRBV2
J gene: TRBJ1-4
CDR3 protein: CASSEEGTGGEKLFF
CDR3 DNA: TGTGCCAGCAGTGAAGAGGGGACAGGGGGTGAAAAACTGTTTTTT

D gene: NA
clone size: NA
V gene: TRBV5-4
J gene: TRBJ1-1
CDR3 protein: CASSLAGEGGTEAFF
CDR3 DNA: TGTGCCAGCAGCTTGGCGGGGGAGGGGGGCACTGAAGCTTTCTTT

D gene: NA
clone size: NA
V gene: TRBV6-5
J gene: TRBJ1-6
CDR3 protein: CASSTWTATNSPLHF
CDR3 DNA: TGTGCCAGCAGTACCTGGACAGCAACTAATTCACCCCTCCACTTT

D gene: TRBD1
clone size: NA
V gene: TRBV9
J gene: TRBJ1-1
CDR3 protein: CASSGGTGGKTEAFF
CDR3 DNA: TGTGCCAGCAGCGGGGGGACAGGGGGTAAGACTGAAGCTTTCTTT

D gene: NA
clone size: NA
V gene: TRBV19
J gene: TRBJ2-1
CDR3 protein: CASSPRWGVNNEQFF
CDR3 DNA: TGTGCCAGTAGTCCACGGTGGGGCGTTAACAATGAGCAGTTCTTC

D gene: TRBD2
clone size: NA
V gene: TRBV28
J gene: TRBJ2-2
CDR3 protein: CASSWRGVAGGFYPGELFF
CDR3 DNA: TGTGCCAGCAGTTGGCGGGGAGTAGCGGGGGGGTTTTACCCCGGGGAGCTGTTTTTT

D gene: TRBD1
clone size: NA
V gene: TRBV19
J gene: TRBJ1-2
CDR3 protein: CASSMDRGWSVYGYTF
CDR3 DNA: TGTGCCAGTAGTATGGACAGGGGCTGGAGTGTCTATGGCTACACCTTC

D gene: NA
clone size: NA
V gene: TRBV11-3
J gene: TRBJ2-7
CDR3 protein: CASSNRDNSYEQYF
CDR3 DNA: TGTGCCAGCAGTAACCGGGACAACTCCTACGAGCAGTACTTC

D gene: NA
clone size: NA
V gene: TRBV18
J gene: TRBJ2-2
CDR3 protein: CASSPPSRTGELFF
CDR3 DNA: TGTGCCAGCTCACCACCCTCGAGGACCGGGGAGCTGTTTTTT

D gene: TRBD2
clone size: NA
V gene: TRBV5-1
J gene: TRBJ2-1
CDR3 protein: CASSLGWVAGSNEQFF
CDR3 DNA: TGCGCCAGCAGCTTGGGATGGGTAGCGGGGTCCAATGAGCAGTTCTTC

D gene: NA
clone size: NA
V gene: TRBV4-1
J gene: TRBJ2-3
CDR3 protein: CASSQLYRASTDTQYF
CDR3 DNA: TGCGCCAGCAGCCAACTTTACAGGGCTAGCACAGATACGCAGTATTTT

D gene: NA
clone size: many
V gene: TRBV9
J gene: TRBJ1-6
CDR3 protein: CASSYGGLGNSPLHF
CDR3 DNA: TGTGCCAGCAGCTACGGGGGATTAGGAAATTCACCCCTCCACTTT

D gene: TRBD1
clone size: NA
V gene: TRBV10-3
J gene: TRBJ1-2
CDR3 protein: CAIGSRDRVNGYTF
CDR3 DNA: TGTGCCATAGGTTCGAGGGACAGGGTGAATGGCTACACCTTC

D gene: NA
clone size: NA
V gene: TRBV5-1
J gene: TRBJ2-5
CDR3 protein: CASSLGLTGTETQYF
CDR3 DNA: TGCGCCAGCAGCCTAGGACTAACCGGGACGGAGACCCAGTACTTC

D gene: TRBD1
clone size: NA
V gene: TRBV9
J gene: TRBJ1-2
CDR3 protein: CASSVVGRWTGFFDYGYTF
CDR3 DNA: TGTGCCAGCAGCGTAGTTGGCCGGTGGACAGGGTTTTTCGATTATGGCTACACCTTC

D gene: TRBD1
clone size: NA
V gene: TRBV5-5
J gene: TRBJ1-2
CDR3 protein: CASSRSLGQGRGYTF
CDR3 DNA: TGTGCCAGCAGCCGTTCCTTGGGACAGGGGCGAGGCTACACCTTC

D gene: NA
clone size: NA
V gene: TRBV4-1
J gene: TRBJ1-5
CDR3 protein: CASSLSDNQPQHF
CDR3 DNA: TGCGCCAGCAGCCTGAGTGACAATCAGCCCCAGCATTTT

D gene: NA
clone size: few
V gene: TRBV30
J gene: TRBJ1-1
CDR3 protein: CAWSPREVAFF
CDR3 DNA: TGTGCCTGGAGCCCCCGGGAGGTAGCTTTCTTT

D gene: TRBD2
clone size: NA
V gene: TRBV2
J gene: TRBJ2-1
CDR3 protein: CASGGTTYNEQFF
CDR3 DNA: TGTGCCAGTGGCGGGACTACCTACAATGAGCAGTTCTTC

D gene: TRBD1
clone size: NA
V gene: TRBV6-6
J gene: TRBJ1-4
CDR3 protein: CASIPSSGQVNEKLFF
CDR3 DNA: TGTGCCAGCATCCCAAGCTCCGGACAGGTCAACGAAAAACTGTTTTTT

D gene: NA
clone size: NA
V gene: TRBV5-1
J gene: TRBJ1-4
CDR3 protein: CASSLTGLLEKLFF
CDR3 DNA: TGCGCCAGCAGCCTAACAGGACTACTTGAAAAACTGTTTTTT

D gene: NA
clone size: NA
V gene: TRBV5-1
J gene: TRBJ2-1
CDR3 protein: CASSVQGDEQFF
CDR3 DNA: TGCGCCAGCAGCGTACAGGGCGATGAGCAGTTCTTC

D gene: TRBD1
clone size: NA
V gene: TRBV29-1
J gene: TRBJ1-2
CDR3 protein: CSVAGTGGFYGYTF
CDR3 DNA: TGCAGCGTCGCCGGGACAGGGGGCTTCTATGGCTACACCTTC

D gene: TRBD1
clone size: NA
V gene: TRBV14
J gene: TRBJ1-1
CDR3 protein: CASRQTGGLAEAFF
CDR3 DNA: TGTGCCAGCAGACAGACAGGGGGCTTGGCTGAAGCTTTCTTT

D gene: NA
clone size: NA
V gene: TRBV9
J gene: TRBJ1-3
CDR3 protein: CASSVGGYSGNTIYF
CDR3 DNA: TGTGCCAGCAGCGTAGGCGGATACTCTGGAAACACCATATATTTT

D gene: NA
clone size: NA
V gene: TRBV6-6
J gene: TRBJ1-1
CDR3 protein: CAGGPVTNTEAFF
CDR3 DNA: TGTGCCGGAGGCCCGGTCACAAACACTGAAGCTTTCTTT

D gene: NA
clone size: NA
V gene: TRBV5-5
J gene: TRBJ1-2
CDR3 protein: CASSLDGQNYGYTF
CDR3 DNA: TGTGCCAGCAGCTTGGATGGACAGAACTATGGCTACACCTTC